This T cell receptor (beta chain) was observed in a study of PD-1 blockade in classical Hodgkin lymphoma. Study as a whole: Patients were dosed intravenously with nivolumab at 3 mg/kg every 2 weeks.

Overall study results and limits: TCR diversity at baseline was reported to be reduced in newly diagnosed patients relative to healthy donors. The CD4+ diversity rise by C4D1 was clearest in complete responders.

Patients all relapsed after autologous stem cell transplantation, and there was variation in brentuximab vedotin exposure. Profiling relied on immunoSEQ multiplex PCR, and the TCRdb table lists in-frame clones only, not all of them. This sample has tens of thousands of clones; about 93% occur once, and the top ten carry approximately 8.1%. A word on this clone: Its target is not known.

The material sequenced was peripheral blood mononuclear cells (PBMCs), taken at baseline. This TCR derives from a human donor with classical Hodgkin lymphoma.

The CDR3 region is CASNPGDNDRHGYTF. DNA of the CDR3: TGTGCCAGTAATCCGGGGGATAACGACAGGCATGGCTACACCTTC. The chain has TRBV28 and TRBJ1-2, with D possibly being TRBD1 (6 bases). This CDR3 region has 15 residues. V was trimmed by 9 bases and J by 6 bases, leaving 23 bases between them. Looked up from germline, CDR1 is MDHEN and CDR2 is SYDVKM.